Described below is a single T cell receptor beta chain sequence and its context. Its cognate antigen is unknown. As part of sample collection, lesional scalp punch biopsies and peripheral blood were taken from alopecia areata patients. Following RNA extraction, reverse transcription yielded cDNA that acted as the sequencing template. Repertoires were generated with immunoSEQ multiplex PCR, while TCRdb's copy carries only in-frame clones and drops some. Of hundreds of thousands of clones detected, 67% appear once; the ten largest clones hold roughly 1.2%. The source of the sample is a study of CD8+ T cells in alopecia areata. General study findings and limits: Scalp sample data also include resident alphabeta T cells from normal skin.

Germline assignment: CDR1 SGDLS and CDR2 YYNGEE. The CDR3 is made up of 14 amino acids. Trimming took 0 bases from V and 0 from J, leaving 6 bases between them. This sequence was found in a human donor with alopecia areata. The rearrangement joins TRBV9 to TRBJ1-1, with D unresolved. This specimen consisted of CD4+ T cells sorted from blood, obtained at week 0. The CDR3 sequence is CASSVGVVNTEAFF. The CDR3 nucleotides read TGTGCCAGCAGCGTAGGGGTAGTGAACACTGAAGCTTTCTTT.